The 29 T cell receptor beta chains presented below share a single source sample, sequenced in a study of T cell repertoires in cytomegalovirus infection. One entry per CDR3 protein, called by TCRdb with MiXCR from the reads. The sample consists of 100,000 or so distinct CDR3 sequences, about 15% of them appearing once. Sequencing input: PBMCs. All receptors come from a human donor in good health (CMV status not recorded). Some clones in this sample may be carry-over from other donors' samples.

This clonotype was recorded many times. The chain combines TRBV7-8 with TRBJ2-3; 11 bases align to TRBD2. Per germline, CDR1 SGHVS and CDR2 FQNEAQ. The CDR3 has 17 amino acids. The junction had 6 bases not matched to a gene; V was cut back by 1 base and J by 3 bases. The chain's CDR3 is CASSLGVAGGRTDTQYF. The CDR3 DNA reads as TGTGCCAGCAGCTTAGGCGTAGCGGGGGGGAGGACAGATACGCAGTATTTT.

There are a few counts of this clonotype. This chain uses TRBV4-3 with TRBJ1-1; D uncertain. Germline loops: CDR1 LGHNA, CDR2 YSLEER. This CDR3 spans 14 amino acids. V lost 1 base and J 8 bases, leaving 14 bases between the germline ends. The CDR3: CASSQVLGPFEAFF. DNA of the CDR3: TGCGCCAGCAGCCAAGTATTAGGACCTTTCGAAGCTTTCTTT.

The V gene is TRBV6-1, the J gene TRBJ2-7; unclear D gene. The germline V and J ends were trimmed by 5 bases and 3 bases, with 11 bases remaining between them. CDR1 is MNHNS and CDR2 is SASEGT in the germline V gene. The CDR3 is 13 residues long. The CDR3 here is CASSYQPRYEQYF. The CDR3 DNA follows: TGTGCCAGCAGTTACCAACCCCGCTACGAGCAGTACTTC.

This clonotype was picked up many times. In DNA, the CDR3 is TGCAGTGCTGACCCCCCTAGCGGGGGGTCAGATACGCAGTATTTT. Translation gives CSADPPSGGSDTQYF. The J gene is TRBJ2-3, the V gene TRBV20-1; 11 nucleotides match TRBD2. CDR1 and CDR2 (germline): DFQATT, SNEGSKA (reference sequence). The trim removed 5 bases at V and 4 bases at J, leaving 8 bases unmatched. The length of the CDR3 is 15 residues.

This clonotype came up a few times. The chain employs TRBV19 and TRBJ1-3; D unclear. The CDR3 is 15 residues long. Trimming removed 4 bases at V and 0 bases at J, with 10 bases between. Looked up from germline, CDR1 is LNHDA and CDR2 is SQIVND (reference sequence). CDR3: CASSKGFISGNTIYF. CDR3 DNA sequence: TGTGCCAGTAGTAAGGGCTTCATCTCTGGAAACACCATATATTTT.

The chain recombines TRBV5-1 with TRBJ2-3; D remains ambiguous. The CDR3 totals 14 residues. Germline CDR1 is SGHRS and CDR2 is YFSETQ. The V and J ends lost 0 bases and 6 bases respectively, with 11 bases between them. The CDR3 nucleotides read TGCGCCAGCAGCTTGGCCTCTCCCAAGGATACGCAGTATTTT. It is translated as CASSLASPKDTQYF.

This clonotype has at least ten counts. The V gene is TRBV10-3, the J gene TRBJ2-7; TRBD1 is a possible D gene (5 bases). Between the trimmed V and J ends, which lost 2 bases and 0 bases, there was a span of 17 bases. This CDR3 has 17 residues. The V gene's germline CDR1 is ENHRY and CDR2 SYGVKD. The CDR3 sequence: CAISERGRLNSSYEQYF. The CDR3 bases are TGTGCCATCAGTGAGAGGGGTCGCCTAAACAGCTCCTACGAGCAGTACTTC.

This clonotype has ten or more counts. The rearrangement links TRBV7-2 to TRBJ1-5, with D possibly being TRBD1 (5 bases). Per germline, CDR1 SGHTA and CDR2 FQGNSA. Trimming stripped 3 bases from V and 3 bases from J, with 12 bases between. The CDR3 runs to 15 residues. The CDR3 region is CASSLAGRNNQPQHF. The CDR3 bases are TGTGCCAGCAGCTTGGCAGGGAGGAACAATCAGCCCCAGCATTTT.

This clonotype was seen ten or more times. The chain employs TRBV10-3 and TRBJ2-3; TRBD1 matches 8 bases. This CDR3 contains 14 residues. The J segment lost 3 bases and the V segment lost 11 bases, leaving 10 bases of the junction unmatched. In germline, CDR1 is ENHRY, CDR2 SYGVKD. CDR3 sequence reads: CAASRGLGTDTQYF. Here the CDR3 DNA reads TGTGCCGCGTCCAGGGGGCTCGGGACAGATACGCAGTATTTT.

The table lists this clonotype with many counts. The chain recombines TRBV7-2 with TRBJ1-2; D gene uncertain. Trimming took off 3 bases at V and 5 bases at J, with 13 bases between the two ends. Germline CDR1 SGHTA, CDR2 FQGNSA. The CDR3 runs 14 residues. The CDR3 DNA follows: TGTGCCAGCAGCTTCGGGGATCCAATTTATGGCTACACCTTC. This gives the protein CASSFGDPIYGYTF.

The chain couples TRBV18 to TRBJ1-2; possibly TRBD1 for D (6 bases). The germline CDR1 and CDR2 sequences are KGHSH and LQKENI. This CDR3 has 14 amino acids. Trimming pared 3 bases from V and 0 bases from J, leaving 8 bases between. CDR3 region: CASSPDSSNYGYTF. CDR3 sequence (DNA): TGTGCCAGCTCACCGGACAGCTCTAACTATGGCTACACCTTC.

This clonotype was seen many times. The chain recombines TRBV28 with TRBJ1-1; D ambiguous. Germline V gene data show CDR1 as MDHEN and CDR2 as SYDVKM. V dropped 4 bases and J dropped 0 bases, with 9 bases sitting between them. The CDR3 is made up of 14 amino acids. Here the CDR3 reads CASSSPGLNTEAFF. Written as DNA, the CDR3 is TGTGCCAGCAGTTCGCCGGGCCTGAACACTGAAGCTTTCTTT.

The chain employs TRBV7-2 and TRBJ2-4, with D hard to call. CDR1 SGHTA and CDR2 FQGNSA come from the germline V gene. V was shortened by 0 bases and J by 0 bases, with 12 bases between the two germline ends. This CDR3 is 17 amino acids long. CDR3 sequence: CASSLAGPDLAKNIQYF. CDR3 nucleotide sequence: TGTGCCAGCAGCTTAGCAGGTCCGGATCTAGCCAAAAACATTCAGTACTTC.

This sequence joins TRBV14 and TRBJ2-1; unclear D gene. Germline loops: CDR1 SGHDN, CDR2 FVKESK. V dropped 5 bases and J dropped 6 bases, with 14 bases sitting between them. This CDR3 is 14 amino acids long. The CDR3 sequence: CASSSVGPLNEQFF. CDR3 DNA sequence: TGTGCCAGCAGCTCCGTCGGGCCCCTCAATGAGCAGTTCTTC.

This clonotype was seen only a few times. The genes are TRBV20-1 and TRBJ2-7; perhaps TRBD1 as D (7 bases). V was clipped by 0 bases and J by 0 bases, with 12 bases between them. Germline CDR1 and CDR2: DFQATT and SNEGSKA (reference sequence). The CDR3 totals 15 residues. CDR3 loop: CSARDGRGVSYEQYF. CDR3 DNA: TGCAGTGCTAGAGATGGCAGGGGGGTCTCCTACGAGCAGTACTTC.

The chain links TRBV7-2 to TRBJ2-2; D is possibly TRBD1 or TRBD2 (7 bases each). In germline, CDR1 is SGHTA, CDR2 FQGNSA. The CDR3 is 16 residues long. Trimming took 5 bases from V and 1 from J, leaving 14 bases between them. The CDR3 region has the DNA TGTGCCAGCAGCCGCAGGGGGACTATGAACACCGGGGAGCTGTTTTTT. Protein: CASSRRGTMNTGELFF.

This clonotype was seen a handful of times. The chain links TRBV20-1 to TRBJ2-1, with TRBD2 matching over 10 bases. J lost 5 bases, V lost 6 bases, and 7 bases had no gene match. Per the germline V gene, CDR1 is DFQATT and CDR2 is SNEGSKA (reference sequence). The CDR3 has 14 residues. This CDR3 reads CSALAGGRNNEQFF. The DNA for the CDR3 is TGCAGTGCCTTAGCGGGGGGACGCAACAATGAGCAGTTCTTC.

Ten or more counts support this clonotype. CDR3 loop: CASSRRQGRDPMNTEAFF. The CDR3, as DNA: TGTGCCAGCAGCCGACGACAGGGCCGGGATCCGATGAACACTGAAGCTTTCTTT. The chain joins TRBV14 to TRBJ1-1; 7 bases agree with TRBD1. From germline, CDR1 is SGHDN and CDR2 FVKESK. Germline trimming cut 4 bases from V and 0 bases from J; bases unmatched to any gene: 14. The CDR3 extends over 18 amino acids.

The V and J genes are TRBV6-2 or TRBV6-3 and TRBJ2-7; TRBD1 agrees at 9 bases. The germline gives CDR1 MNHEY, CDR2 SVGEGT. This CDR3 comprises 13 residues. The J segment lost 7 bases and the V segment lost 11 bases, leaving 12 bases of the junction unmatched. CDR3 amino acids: CASKGTGTREQYF. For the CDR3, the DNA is TGTGCCTCAAAGGGGACAGGGACACGGGAGCAGTACTTC.

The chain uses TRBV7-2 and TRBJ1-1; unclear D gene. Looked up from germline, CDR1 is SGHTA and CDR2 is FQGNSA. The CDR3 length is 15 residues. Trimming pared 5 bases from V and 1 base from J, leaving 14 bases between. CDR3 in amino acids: CASSRGPSPNTEAFF. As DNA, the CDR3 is TGTGCCAGCAGCCGAGGCCCCAGCCCGAACACTGAAGCTTTCTTT. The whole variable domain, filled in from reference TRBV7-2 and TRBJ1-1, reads GAGVSQSPSNKVTEKGKDVELRCDPISGHTALYWYRQSLGQGLEFLIYFQGNSAPDKSGLPSDRFSAERTGGSVSTLTIQRTQQEDSAVYLCASSRGPSPNTEAFFGQGTRLTVV.

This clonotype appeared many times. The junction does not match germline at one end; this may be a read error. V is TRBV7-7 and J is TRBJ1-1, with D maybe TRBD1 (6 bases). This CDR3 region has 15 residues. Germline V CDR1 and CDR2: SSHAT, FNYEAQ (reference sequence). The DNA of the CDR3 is TGTGCTAGCAGGGTTTTTGACGGAGGGGGCACTGAAGCTTTCTTT. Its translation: CASRVFDGGGTEAFF.

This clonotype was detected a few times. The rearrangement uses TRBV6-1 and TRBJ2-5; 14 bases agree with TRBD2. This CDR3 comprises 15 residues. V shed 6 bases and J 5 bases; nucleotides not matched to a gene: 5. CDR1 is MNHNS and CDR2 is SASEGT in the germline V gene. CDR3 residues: CASRAGTSGGETQYF. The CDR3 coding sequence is TGTGCCAGCAGGGCCGGGACTAGCGGGGGCGAGACCCAGTACTTC.

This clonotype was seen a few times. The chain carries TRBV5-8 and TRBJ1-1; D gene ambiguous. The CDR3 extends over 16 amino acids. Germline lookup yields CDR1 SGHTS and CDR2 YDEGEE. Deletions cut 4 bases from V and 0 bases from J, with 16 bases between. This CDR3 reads CASSRPGAAMNTEAFF. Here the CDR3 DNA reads TGTGCCAGCAGCCGCCCCGGAGCAGCCATGAACACTGAAGCTTTCTTT.

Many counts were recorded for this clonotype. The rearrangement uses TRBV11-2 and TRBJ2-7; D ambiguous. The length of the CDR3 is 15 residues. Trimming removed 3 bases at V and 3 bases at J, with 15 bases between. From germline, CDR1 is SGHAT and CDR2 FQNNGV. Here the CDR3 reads CASSFRSMPYYEQYF. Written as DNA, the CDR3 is TGTGCCAGCAGCTTTCGATCTATGCCCTACTACGAGCAGTACTTC.

The CDR3 here is CASRQRGDVNTGELFF. The CDR3 bases are TGTGCCAGCAGGCAGCGGGGGGACGTAAACACCGGGGAGCTGTTTTTT. This chain uses TRBV7-9 with TRBJ2-2, with 9 positions matching TRBD2. Germline trimming cut 6 bases from V and 2 bases from J; bases unmatched to any gene: 7. The CDR3 length is 16 residues. Per the germline V gene, CDR1 is SEHNR and CDR2 is FQNEAQ (reference sequence). Variable domain in full (rest from reference TRBV7-9 and TRBJ2-2): DTGVSQNPRHKITKRGQNVTFRCDPISEHNRLYWYRQTLGQGPEFLTYFQNEAQLEKSRLLSDRFSAERPKGSFSTLEIQRTEQGDSAMYLCASRQRGDVNTGELFFGEGSRLTVL.

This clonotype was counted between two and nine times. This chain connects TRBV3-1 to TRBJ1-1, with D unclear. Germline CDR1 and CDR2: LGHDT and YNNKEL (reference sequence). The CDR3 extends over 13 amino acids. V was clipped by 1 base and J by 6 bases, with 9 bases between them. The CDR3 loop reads CASSQGVSAEAFF. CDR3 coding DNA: TGTGCCAGCAGCCAAGGGGTTTCGGCTGAAGCTTTCTTT.

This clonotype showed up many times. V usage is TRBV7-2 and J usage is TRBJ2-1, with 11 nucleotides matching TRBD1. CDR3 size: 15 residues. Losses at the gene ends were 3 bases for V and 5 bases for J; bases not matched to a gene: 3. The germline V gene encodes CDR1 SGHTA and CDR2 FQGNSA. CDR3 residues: CASSLGTGGHNEQFF. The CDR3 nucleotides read TGTGCCAGCAGCTTGGGGACAGGGGGTCACAATGAGCAGTTCTTC.

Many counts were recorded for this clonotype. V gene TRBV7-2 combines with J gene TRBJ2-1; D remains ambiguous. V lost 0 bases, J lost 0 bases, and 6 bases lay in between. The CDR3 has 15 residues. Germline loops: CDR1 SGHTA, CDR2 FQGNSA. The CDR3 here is CASSLAVSSYNEQFF. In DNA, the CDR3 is TGTGCCAGCAGCTTAGCCGTCAGCTCCTACAATGAGCAGTTCTTC.

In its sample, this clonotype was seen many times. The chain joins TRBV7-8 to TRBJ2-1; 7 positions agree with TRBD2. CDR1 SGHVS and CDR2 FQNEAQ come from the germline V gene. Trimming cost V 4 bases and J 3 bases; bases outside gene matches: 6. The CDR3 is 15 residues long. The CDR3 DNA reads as TGTGCCAGCAGCTCTGGGGGGGGACTCTACAATGAGCAGTTCTTC. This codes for CASSSGGGLYNEQFF.